Listed below are T cell receptor beta chains from one sample, sequenced in a study of cytomegalovirus exposure and HLA in healthy donors. Clones were read by immunoSEQ multiplex PCR, and TCRdb kept only the in-frame ones, dropping some. The sample carries more than 90,000 clones, about three quarters recorded once. The sequenced sample was PBMCs. These receptors were obtained from a human donor in good health. Both conserved end residues are part of each CDR3. The order of the fields is V gene, J gene, clone size, D gene, CDR3 DNA, CDR3 protein. D genes are given only for firm matches. Only some rows state a clone size, as once, few, many or a class for expanded clones.

TRBV2	TRBJ2-2	-	TRBD2	TGTGCCAGCAGTACTAGCGGGGGGGGCCGGGAGCTGTTTTTT	CASSTSGGGRELFF
TRBV19	TRBJ1-1	-	-	TGTGCCAGTAGTAGGCGCACAGGGTTGGCAAACACTGAAGCTTTCTTT	CASSRRTGLANTEAFF
TRBV27	TRBJ2-6	-	TRBD1	TGTGCCAGCAGTCCACAGGGGATTCCTGGGGCCAACGTCCTGACTTTC	CASSPQGIPGANVLTF
TRBV6-1	TRBJ2-2	-	-	TGTGCCAGCATCGGCCTAGCCCCCGTCACCGGGGAGCTGTTTTTT	CASIGLAPVTGELFF
TRBV20-1	TRBJ1-1	-	TRBD1	TGCAGTGCTCGGACAGGGGGATTGAGGATTTTT	CSARTGGLRIF
TRBV4-3	TRBJ2-3	few	TRBD2	TGCGCCAGCAGCCCAATAGCGGGCAGCACAGATACGCAGTATTTT	CASSPIAGSTDTQYF
TRBV2	TRBJ2-1	-	-	TGTGCCAGCAAAGGCGGCCTCAACAATGAGCAGTTCTTC	CASKGGLNNEQFF
TRBV18	TRBJ2-4	once	TRBD1	TGTGCCAGCTCACCCCGGGACAGGGTAATTCAGTACTTC	CASSPRDRVIQYF
TRBV6-5	TRBJ1-1	-	TRBD1	TGTGCCAGCAGTCCGACCGGACAGGGTCGATTTGAAGCTTTCTTT	CASSPTGQGRFEAFF
TRBV2	TRBJ1-5	-	TRBD1	TGTGCCAGCTCTCCGGGACAGGGGCACAATCAGCCCCAGCATTTT	CASSPGQGHNQPQHF
TRBV7-2	TRBJ2-7	-	TRBD2	TGTGCCAGCAGCATAGCGGGAGAAAGGGAGCAGTACTTC	CASSIAGEREQYF
TRBV6-5	TRBJ1-1	-	-	TGTGCCAGCAGCACGGGAATCACTGAAGCTTTCTTT	CASSTGITEAFF
TRBV5-1	TRBJ1-4	-	TRBD1	TGCGCCAGCAGCGGCGACAGGGGGCCCAATGAAAAACTGTTTTTT	CASSGDRGPNEKLFF
TRBV19	TRBJ1-5	-	-	TGTGCCAGTAGTATGCATGGCCGCAATCAGCCCCAGCATTTT	CASSMHGRNQPQHF
TRBV6-5	TRBJ2-7	-	TRBD2	TGTGCCAGCAGTTCATTAGCGGGGACACCCACGGGAGAGCAGTACTTC	CASSSLAGTPTGEQYF
TRBV7-8	TRBJ1-5	-	TRBD1	TGTGCCAGCAGCCTTGACAGGGGCTCTCAGCCCCAGCATTTT	CASSLDRGSQPQHF
TRBV6-5	TRBJ1-2	once	-	TGTGCCAGCAGTTACACCCGGACAGCTAACTGTGGCTACACCTTC	CASSYTRTANCGYTF
TRBV4-2	TRBJ1-1	few	TRBD1	TGTGCCAGCAGCCCTGAACAGGGGATGGAGACTGAAGCTTTCTTT	CASSPEQGMETEAFF
TRBV29-1	TRBJ1-2	-	-	TGCAGCGTAGGGGGTTTAATCTATGGCTACACCTTC	CSVGGLIYGYTF
TRBV5-1	TRBJ2-1	-	-	TGCGCCAGCAGCTTGGACTACGGAGGCTCCTACAATGAGCAGTTCTTC	CASSLDYGGSYNEQFF
TRBV10-1	TRBJ2-5	few	-	TGCGCCAGCAGTCGCGACAGATACGAGACCCAGTACTTC	CASSRDRYETQYF
TRBV7-8	TRBJ2-2	-	TRBD2	TGTGCCAGCAGCTTAGAGCTAGCGGGGGGTCCCCCGGTCTACGGGGAGCTGTTTTTT	CASSLELAGGPPVYGELFF
TRBV20-1	TRBJ2-1	-	-	TGCAGTGCAGTGGCCCATGAGCAGTTCTTC	CSAVAHEQFF
TRBV4-2	TRBJ1-4	few	TRBD1	TGTGCCAGCAGCCAAGCCCTTGGACCGGGACAGGTTAATGAAAAACTGTTTTTT	CASSQALGPGQVNEKLFF
TRBV5-1	TRBJ2-7	-	-	TGCGCCAGCAGCCCCCGGTCCTACGAGCAGTACTTC	CASSPRSYEQYF
TRBV7-6	TRBJ1-2	-	-	TGTGCCAGCAGCTTAGTTGCAGCGGAACAGCTTTCTAACTATGGCTACACCTTC	CASSLVAAEQLSNYGYTF
TRBV5-6	TRBJ2-5	-	-	TGTGCCAGCAGCTTCGATCCGGGGGAGACCCAGTACTTC	CASSFDPGETQYF
TRBV5-4	TRBJ2-2	-	-	TGTGCCAGCAGCCTTGTGGGAGTCCCCGGGGAGCTGTTTTTT	CASSLVGVPGELFF
TRBV10-1	TRBJ2-3	-	-	TGCGCCAGCAGTGAGCCCCTCCGAGATACGCAGTATTTT	CASSEPLRDTQYF
TRBV5-8	TRBJ1-1	-	TRBD1	TGTGCCAGCAGATTACAGGGGGCCAACACTGAAGCTTTCTTT	CASRLQGANTEAFF
TRBV6-1	TRBJ2-7	-	-	TGTGCCAGCAACCTGCCGGCAGGGGAATACGAGCAGTACTTC	CASNLPAGEYEQYF
TRBV9	TRBJ2-7	-	TRBD1	TGTGCCAGCAGCCTCAGCGGGACAGGGGGCGAGCAGTACTTC	CASSLSGTGGEQYF
TRBV30	TRBJ1-3	-	-	TGTGCCTGGGGGAGTGGAAACACCATATATTTT	CAWGSGNTIYF
TRBV2	TRBJ2-7	-	TRBD1	TGTGCCAGCAGTGGACTGGACAGGAAATCCTACGAGCAGTACTTC	CASSGLDRKSYEQYF
TRBV4-3	TRBJ2-1	-	TRBD2	TGCGCCAGCAGCCAATCAGCGGGAGTCTGGGGCAATGAGCAGTTCTTC	CASSQSAGVWGNEQFF
TRBV2	TRBJ2-7	-	-	TGTGCCAGCGGCCAGGGGACAAGCTCCTACGAGCAGTACTTC	CASGQGTSSYEQYF
TRBV5-1	TRBJ2-1	-	-	TGCGCCAGCAGCTTTGGTCGACAGGGAGGTGGTGAGCAGTTCTTC	CASSFGRQGGGEQFF
TRBV5-6	TRBJ2-6	few	-	TGTGCCAGCAGCTTCGGGGGAACTGGGGCCAACGTCCTGACTTTC	CASSFGGTGANVLTF
TRBV10-3	TRBJ1-2	-	TRBD1	TGTGCCATCAGTGACCGGGACAGTATTTTCTATGGCTACACCTTC	CAISDRDSIFYGYTF
TRBV27	TRBJ1-2	-	TRBD1	TGTGCCAGCAGTTTAGTTAGAGGACAGGGGATCCCTGGCTACACCTTC	CASSLVRGQGIPGYTF
TRBV6-4	TRBJ2-3	-	TRBD2	TGTGCCAGCAGTGACTCGACTAGCGGGGGAACGGATACGCAGTATTTT	CASSDSTSGGTDTQYF
TRBV10-3	TRBJ1-1	-	-	TGTGCCATCAGTGAATTGGCAGATGAAGCTTTCTTT	CAISELADEAFF
TRBV12-5	TRBJ1-2	once	-	TGTGCTAGTGGTTTGGGCCTAACCGGGGGTCATGGCTACACCTTC	CASGLGLTGGHGYTF
TRBV2	TRBJ1-2	few	-	TGTGCCAGCAGGGCCGCGCGGGAGGGTTCTGGCTACACCTTC	CASRAAREGSGYTF
TRBV19	TRBJ1-3	-	-	TGTGCCAGTAGTATTGGTGCGGGCACTGGAAACACCATATATTTT	CASSIGAGTGNTIYF
TRBV7-6	TRBJ1-1	-	-	TGTGCCAGCAGTTGGACAGAGAACACTGAAGCTTTCTTT	CASSWTENTEAFF
TRBV6-6	TRBJ2-1	-	-	TGTGCCAGCAGCCCCGGTCCGAGCTCCTACAATGAGCAGTTCTTC	CASSPGPSSYNEQFF
TRBV10-3	TRBJ1-4	few	-	TGTGCCATCAAGGGGGCAACTAATGAAAAACTGTTTTTT	CAIKGATNEKLFF
TRBV10-1	TRBJ2-1	-	-	TGCGCCAGCAGTGAGTCGACTAGTCCCGGTGAGCAGTTCTTC	CASSESTSPGEQFF
TRBV19	TRBJ2-1	few	-	TGTGCCAGTAGTTTGAAAGGGGCGAGCTCCTACAATGAGCAGTTCTTC	CASSLKGASSYNEQFF
TRBV19	TRBJ1-4	-	-	TGTGCCAGTAGTAAACTGGAGGACGAAAAACTGTTTTTT	CASSKLEDEKLFF
TRBV18	TRBJ2-5	-	TRBD1	TGTGCCAGCTCACGGGGGACAGTGGACCAAGAGACCCAGTACTTC	CASSRGTVDQETQYF
TRBV7-2	TRBJ2-7	-	TRBD1	TGTGCCAGCAGCTTAGAATGGGACAGGGGGTTAAGCGAGCAGTACTTC	CASSLEWDRGLSEQYF